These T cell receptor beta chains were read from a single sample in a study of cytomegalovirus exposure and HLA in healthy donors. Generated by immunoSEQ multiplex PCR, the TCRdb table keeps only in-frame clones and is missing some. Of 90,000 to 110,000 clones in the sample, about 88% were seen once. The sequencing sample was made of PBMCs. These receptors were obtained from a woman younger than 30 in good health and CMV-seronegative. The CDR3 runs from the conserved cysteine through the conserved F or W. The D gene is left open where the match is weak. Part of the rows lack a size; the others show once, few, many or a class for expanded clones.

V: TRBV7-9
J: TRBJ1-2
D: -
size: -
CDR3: CASTNLPGYYGYTF
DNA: TGTGCCAGCACCAATCTCCCCGGGTACTATGGCTACACCTTC

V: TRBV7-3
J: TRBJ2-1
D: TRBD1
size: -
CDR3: CASSQTGGRGNEQFF
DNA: TGTGCCAGCAGCCAGACAGGGGGCCGGGGCAATGAGCAGTTCTTC

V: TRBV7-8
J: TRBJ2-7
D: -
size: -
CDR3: CASSLARAYEQYF
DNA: TGTGCCAGCAGCTTGGCCAGGGCCTACGAGCAGTACTTC

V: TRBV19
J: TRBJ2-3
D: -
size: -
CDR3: CASSIPSQAPADTQYF
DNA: TGTGCCAGTAGTATCCCGTCACAAGCGCCCGCAGATACGCAGTATTTT

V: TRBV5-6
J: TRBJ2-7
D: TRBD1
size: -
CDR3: CASSTLDRGIYEQYF
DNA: TGTGCCAGCAGCACTCTGGACAGGGGGATCTACGAGCAGTACTTC

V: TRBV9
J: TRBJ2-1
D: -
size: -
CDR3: CASSVEIPPENEQFF
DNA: TGTGCCAGCAGCGTAGAGATTCCCCCAGAAAATGAGCAGTTCTTC

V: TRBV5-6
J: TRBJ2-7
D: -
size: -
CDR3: CASSLVFRNSPRYEQYF
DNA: TGTGCCAGCAGCTTGGTTTTTAGAAACAGCCCCCGCTACGAGCAGTACTTC

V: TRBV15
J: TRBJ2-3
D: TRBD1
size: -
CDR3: CATSRTGEDTQYF
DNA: TGTGCCACCAGCCGGACAGGGGAAGATACGCAGTATTTT

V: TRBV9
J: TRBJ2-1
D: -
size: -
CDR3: CASSVGGESSYNEQFF
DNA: TGTGCCAGCAGCGTAGGGGGGGAGAGCTCCTACAATGAGCAGTTCTTC

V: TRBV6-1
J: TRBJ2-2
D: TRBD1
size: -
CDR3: CASNFGQGRNGELFF
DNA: TGTGCCAGCAACTTCGGACAGGGGAGGAACGGGGAGCTGTTTTTT

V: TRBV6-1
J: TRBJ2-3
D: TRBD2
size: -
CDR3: CASSAPGGSLRYTQYF
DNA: TGTGCCAGCAGTGCCCCCGGGGGGAGTCTGAGGTATACGCAGTATTTT

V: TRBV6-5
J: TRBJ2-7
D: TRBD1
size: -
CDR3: CASNYRDSYEQYF
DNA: TGTGCCAGCAATTACCGGGACAGCTACGAGCAGTACTTC

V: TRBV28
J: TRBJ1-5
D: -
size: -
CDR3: CASSTGNQPQHF
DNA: TGTGCCAGCAGTACGGGGAATCAGCCCCAGCATTTT

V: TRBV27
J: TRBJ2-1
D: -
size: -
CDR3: CASSFRKWGGGGREQFF
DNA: TGTGCCAGCAGTTTTCGTAAGTGGGGGGGCGGTGGCCGTGAGCAGTTCTTC

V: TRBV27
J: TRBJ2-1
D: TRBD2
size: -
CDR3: CASSLLAGAKYNEQFF
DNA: TGTGCCAGCAGTTTGCTAGCGGGAGCAAAGTACAATGAGCAGTTCTTC

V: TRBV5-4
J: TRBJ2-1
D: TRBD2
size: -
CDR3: CASHSGGSNEQFF
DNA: TGTGCCAGTCACAGCGGGGGGTCGAATGAGCAGTTCTTC

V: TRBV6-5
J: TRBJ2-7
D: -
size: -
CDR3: CASSYIGRMEQYF
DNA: TGTGCCAGCAGTTACATCGGGAGAATGGAGCAGTACTTC

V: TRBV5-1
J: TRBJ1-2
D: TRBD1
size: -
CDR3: CASSSSGQGNGYTF
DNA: TGCGCCAGCAGCTCATCGGGACAGGGGAATGGCTACACCTTC

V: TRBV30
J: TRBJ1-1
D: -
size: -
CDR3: CAWSVSGVGNTEAFF
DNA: TGTGCCTGGAGTGTCTCGGGGGTCGGGAACACTGAAGCTTTCTTT

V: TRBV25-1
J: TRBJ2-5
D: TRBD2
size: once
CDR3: CASSDRSGGGETQYF
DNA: TGTGCCAGCAGTGACCGTAGCGGGGGGGGAGAGACCCAGTACTTC

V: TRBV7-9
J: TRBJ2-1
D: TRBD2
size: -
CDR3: CASSELAGGILSSYNEQFF
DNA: TGTGCCAGCAGCGAACTAGCGGGGGGCATTTTAAGCTCCTACAATGAGCAGTTCTTC

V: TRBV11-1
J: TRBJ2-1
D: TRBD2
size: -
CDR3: CASTPAGVGNEQFF
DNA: TGTGCCAGCACCCCAGCGGGAGTGGGCAATGAGCAGTTCTTC

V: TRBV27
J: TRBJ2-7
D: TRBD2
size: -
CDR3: CASLSGSYEQYF
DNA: TGTGCCAGCCTTAGCGGGAGTTACGAGCAGTACTTC

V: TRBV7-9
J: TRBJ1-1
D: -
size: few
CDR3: CATRGNTEAFF
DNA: TGTGCCACCCGGGGAAACACTGAAGCTTTCTTT

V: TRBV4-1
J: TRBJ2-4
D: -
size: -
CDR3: CASRQVGGNLAKNIQYF
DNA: TGCGCCAGCAGACAAGTCGGAGGGAACTTAGCCAAAAACATTCAGTACTTC

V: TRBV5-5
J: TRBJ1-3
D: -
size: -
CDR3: CASSLVTRLGNTIYF
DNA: TGTGCCAGCAGCTTGGTAACCCGACTTGGAAACACCATATATTTT

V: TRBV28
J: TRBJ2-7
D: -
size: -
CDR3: CASSSPQTGRYEQYF
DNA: TGTGCCAGCAGTTCGCCCCAAACAGGGCGGTACGAGCAGTACTTC

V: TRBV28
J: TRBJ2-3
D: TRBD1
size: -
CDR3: CASSPGTGRGTDTQYF
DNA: TGTGCCAGCAGCCCAGGGACAGGGCGTGGGACAGATACGCAGTATTTT

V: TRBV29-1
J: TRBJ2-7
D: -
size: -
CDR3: CSALGGHEQYF
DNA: TGCAGCGCCCTAGGGGGTCACGAGCAGTACTTC

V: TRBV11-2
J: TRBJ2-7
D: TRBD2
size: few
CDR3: CASSRTSGRSGYGEYEQYF
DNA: TGTGCCAGCAGCAGGACTAGCGGGAGATCGGGATACGGGGAATACGAGCAGTACTTC

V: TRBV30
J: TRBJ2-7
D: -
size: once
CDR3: CAWSGWGLGPYEQYF
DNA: TGTGCCTGGAGTGGTTGGGGCCTTGGACCCTACGAGCAGTACTTC

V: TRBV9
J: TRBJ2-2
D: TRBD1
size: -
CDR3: CASSPRQGRTNTGELFF
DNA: TGTGCCAGCAGCCCCCGACAGGGAAGAACTAACACCGGGGAGCTGTTTTTT

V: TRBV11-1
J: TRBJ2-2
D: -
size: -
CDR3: CASSLQEGNTGELFF
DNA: TGTGCCAGCAGCTTGCAGGAAGGGAACACCGGGGAGCTGTTTTTT

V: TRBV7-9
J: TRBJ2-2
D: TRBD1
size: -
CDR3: CASSKRQGRNFGELFF
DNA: TGTGCCAGCAGCAAAAGACAGGGTCGGAACTTCGGGGAGCTGTTTTTT

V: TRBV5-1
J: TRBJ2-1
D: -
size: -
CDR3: CASSPRGEPYNEQFF
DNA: TGCGCCAGCAGCCCCAGGGGAGAACCTTACAATGAGCAGTTCTTC

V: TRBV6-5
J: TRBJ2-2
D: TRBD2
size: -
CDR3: CASSTGLVGTGELFF
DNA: TGTGCCAGCAGTACCGGACTAGTCGGCACCGGGGAGCTGTTTTTT

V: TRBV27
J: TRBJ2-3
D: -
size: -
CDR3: CASRTGGGTQYF
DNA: TGTGCCAGCAGAACAGGGGGGGGTACGCAGTATTTT

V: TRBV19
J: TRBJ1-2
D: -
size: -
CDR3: CASSIGSRGYTF
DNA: TGTGCCAGTAGTATCGGGTCGCGAGGCTACACCTTC

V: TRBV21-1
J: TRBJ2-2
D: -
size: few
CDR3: CASSKGGRNTGELFF
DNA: TGTGCCAGCAGCAAAGGGGGCCGGAACACCGGGGAGCTGTTTTTT

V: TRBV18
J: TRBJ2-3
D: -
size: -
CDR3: CASSWADTDTQYF
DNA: TGTGCCAGCTCATGGGCAGACACAGATACGCAGTATTTT

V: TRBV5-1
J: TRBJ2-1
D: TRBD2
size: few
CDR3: CASSAQLAGGWNEQFF
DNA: TGCGCCAGCAGCGCACAACTAGCGGGGGGGTGGAATGAGCAGTTCTTC

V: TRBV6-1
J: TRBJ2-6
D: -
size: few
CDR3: CASIRGISGANVLTF
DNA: TGTGCCAGCATAAGGGGGATCTCTGGGGCCAACGTCCTGACTTTC

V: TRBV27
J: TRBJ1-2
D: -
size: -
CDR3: CASSLSAGWDGYTF
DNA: TGTGCCAGCAGTTTATCCGCAGGGTGGGATGGCTACACCTTC

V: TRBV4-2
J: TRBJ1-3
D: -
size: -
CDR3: CASSQDSTVSGNTIYF
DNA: TGTGCCAGCAGCCAAGATTCGACAGTATCTGGAAACACCATATATTTT

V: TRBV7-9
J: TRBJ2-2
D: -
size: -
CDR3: CASRPYWEAGELFF
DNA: TGTGCCAGCAGACCGTACTGGGAGGCCGGGGAGCTGTTTTTT

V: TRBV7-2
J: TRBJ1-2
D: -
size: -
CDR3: CASSLALRGSGYTF
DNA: TGTGCCAGCAGCTTAGCGCTTAGGGGCTCTGGCTACACCTTC

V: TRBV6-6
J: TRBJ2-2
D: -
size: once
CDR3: CASKPPNGKFGGELFF
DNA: TGTGCCAGCAAGCCGCCCAACGGGAAGTTTGGCGGGGAGCTGTTTTTT

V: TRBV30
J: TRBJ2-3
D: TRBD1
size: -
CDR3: CAWLDRRNTDTQYF
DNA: TGTGCCTGGTTGGACAGGAGAAACACAGATACGCAGTATTTT

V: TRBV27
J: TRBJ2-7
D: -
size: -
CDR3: CASSGRRDEQYF
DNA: TGTGCCAGCAGTGGGAGGCGGGACGAGCAGTACTTC

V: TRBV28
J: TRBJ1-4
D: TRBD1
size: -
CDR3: CASSLQGTTNEKLFF
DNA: TGTGCCAGCAGCCTACAGGGGACAACTAATGAAAAACTGTTTTTT